Each of the 13 T cell receptor beta chains below was sequenced from the same sample in a study of blood T cell repertoires in COVID-19. This table comes from immunoSEQ multiplex PCR, and its TCRdb copy is limited to in-frame clones, with some not included. The sample holds about 110,000 clones, around 90% seen once. Sequencing input: peripheral blood. Receptors were obtained from a human donor in a cohort sampled during active COVID-19.

DNA of the CDR3: TGTGCCAGCAAACCAAGACTGGAGAGCACAGATACGCAGTATTTT. It yields the protein CASKPRLESTDTQYF. The V and J genes are TRBV6-6 and TRBJ2-3; D remains ambiguous. The CDR3 length is 15 residues. CDR1 and CDR2 (germline): MNHNY, SVGAGI (reference sequence). Trimming removed 7 bases from V and 0 bases from J, with 14 bases in between.

This clone was seen only once. The V gene is TRBV9, the J gene TRBJ2-2; 7 bases are shared with TRBD1. The V and J ends lost 2 bases and 4 bases, in that order; junction bases with no gene match: 11. Germline loops: CDR1 SGDLS, CDR2 YYNGEE. The CDR3 sequence is 17 residues long. The CDR3 sequence is CASSVLVQGVSTGELFF. The DNA for the CDR3 is TGTGCCAGCAGCGTGCTGGTCCAGGGGGTGAGCACCGGGGAGCTGTTTTTT. Full variable domain (remainder filled in from reference TRBV9 and TRBJ2-2): DSGVTQTPKHLITATGQRVTLRCSPRSGDLSVYWYQQSLDQGLQFLIQYYNGEERAKGNILERFSAQQFPDLHSELNLSSLELGDSALYFCASSVLVQGVSTGELFFGEGSRLTVL.

This chain links TRBV5-8 with TRBJ2-1, with a possible D match to TRBD2 (5 bases). The V end lost 6 bases, the J end lost 6 bases, and 10 bases lay between the germline ends. This CDR3 spans 12 amino acids. The germline V gene encodes CDR1 SGHTS and CDR2 YDEGEE. The CDR3 nucleotides are TGTGCCAGCATAAGGAGGAGCAATGAGCAGTTCTTC. This gives the protein CASIRRSNEQFF.

The chain recombines TRBV6-1 with TRBJ1-3; possibly TRBD1 for D (5 bases). V was clipped by 4 bases and J by 0 bases, with 19 bases between them. The CDR3 loop spans 18 amino acids. The germline V gene has CDR1 MNHNS and CDR2 SASEGT. The CDR3 region is CASSGLPGLPVSGNTIYF. The CDR3 DNA follows: TGTGCCAGCAGTGGACTTCCGGGACTCCCGGTCTCTGGAAACACCATATATTTT.

Only a few counts were recorded for this clone. The CDR3 reads CASSESVYPGQPFGYTF. The CDR3, as DNA: TGCGCCAGCAGTGAGTCCGTATATCCGGGACAGCCCTTTGGCTACACCTTC. This chain connects TRBV10-2 to TRBJ1-2, with 7 bases identical to TRBD1. V dropped 0 bases and J dropped 7; count of bases not matched to a gene: 14. Germline V gene lookup returns CDR1 WSHSY and CDR2 SAAADI. This CDR3 contains 17 residues.

For the CDR3, the DNA is TGTGCCAGCAGCGTATCCGGGGGGGCCAACGTCCTGACTTTC. Translation gives CASSVSGGANVLTF. This rearrangement joins TRBV7-2 to TRBJ2-6; the D is unclear. Deletions cut 5 bases from V and 4 bases from J, with 9 bases between. Germline CDR1 and CDR2: SGHTA and FQGNSA. CDR3 size: 14 residues.

The sample holds one count of this clone. The chain carries TRBV29-1 and TRBJ1-2, with D perhaps matching TRBD1 (6 bases). The CDR3 covers 13 residues. V lost 8 bases and J 4 bases, leaving 17 bases between the germline ends. Per germline, CDR1 SQVTM and CDR2 ANQGSEA. CDR3 sequence reads: CSYRDHRTYGYTF. In nucleotides, the CDR3 is TGCAGCTACAGGGATCATCGTACCTATGGCTACACCTTC.

The chain combines TRBV7-9 with TRBJ2-3; 14 nucleotides match TRBD2. J gave up 4 bases and V 5 bases, and 2 bases lay outside the gene matches. CDR1 and CDR2 from the germline V gene are SEHNR and FQNEAQ (reference sequence). The CDR3 runs to 15 residues. The CDR3 DNA follows: TGTGCCAGCAGCGAGACTAGCGGGAGGGCAGATACGCAGTATTTT. It is translated as CASSETSGRADTQYF.

The J gene is TRBJ2-1, the V gene TRBV12-5; 9 bases agree with TRBD2. Germline CDR1 is LGHNT and CDR2 is FRNRAP. V shed 4 bases, J shed 5 bases, and the junction held 3 bases outside the gene matches. The length of the CDR3 is 14 residues. CDR3 residues: CASGSGLAHNEQFF. CDR3 nucleotides: TGTGCTAGTGGTTCTGGACTAGCGCACAATGAGCAGTTCTTC.

V and J are TRBV12-2 and TRBJ2-7; the D call TRBD2 from the table was never checked on the DNA. TRBV12-2 corresponds to a pseudogene. This CDR3 has 17 amino acids. The CDR3 nucleotides read TGTGCAAGTCGCCCCCCTTGGACTAGCGGGGGCCCCGAGGAGCAGTACTTC. It translates to CASRPPWTSGGPEEQYF.

J is TRBJ1-2 and V is TRBV25-1; TRBD1 matches 7 bases. CDR1 MGHDK and CDR2 SYGVNS come from the germline V gene. This CDR3 is 15 amino acids long. V trimming: 3 bases; J trimming: 8 bases; junction bases outside the gene matches: 12. CDR3 DNA sequence: TGTGCCAGCAGTGAGGGGGGACAGACGCTCAAGGGCTACACCTTC. This codes for CASSEGGQTLKGYTF.

The chain couples TRBV3-1 (or the pseudogene TRBV3-2) to TRBJ2-1; D is uncertain. This CDR3 contains 12 residues. V gave up 8 bases and J gave up 9 bases, with 14 bases separating them. Germline CDR1 reads LGHDT; CDR2 reads YNNKEL (reference sequence). The CDR3 here is CASSPSSTEQFF. CDR3 sequence (DNA): TGTGCCAGCTCACCCTCGAGCACTGAGCAGTTCTTC.

This clone was seen only a few times. V is TRBV27 and J is TRBJ2-1; 8 bases map to TRBD2. The CDR3 covers 17 residues. The germline gives CDR1 MNHEY, CDR2 SMNVEV (reference sequence). The J segment lost 6 bases and the V segment lost 0 bases, leaving 10 bases of the junction unmatched. CDR3 in amino acids: CASSLSRGLATLNEQFF. CDR3 in DNA: TGTGCCAGCAGTTTATCGAGAGGACTAGCTACTCTCAATGAGCAGTTCTTC.